The source of this T cell receptor beta chain is a study of blood T cell repertoires in COVID-19 (dated by TCRdb to the early 2020s). For the study in its entirety: The collaborator samples originated in the United States, Italy and Spain and spanned the acute and convalescent phases of COVID-19. The prospective study material was composed of cDNA or gDNA derived from T cells, B-cell-depleted T cells, or PBMCs. Subjects who had been exposed to COVID-19, were actively infected with it, or had recovered from it provided the deeply sampled blood TCRbeta repertoires that made up the dataset. A freely available public database, intended as a resource for researchers studying the immune response to SARS-CoV-2, is where the repertoires were released. The samples were drawn from two sources: the first 160 participants of the ongoing ImmuneRACE study, and some 1,300 subjects contributed by 6 global collaborators. A de-identified subject ID, COVID-19 status, age in years and sex were almost always included in the sample metadata. Where HLA class I and class II types were available, the types were taken from metadata supplied by the sample provider, not from assay-based typing.

Broad study findings and their caveats: Clinical and demographic metadata were provided uncurated, with the amount varying by source and participant.

Whole blood was collected in K2EDTA tubes by collaborating institutions according to the institutions' own protocols. For TCRbeta analysis, collaborator samples were shipped as frozen whole blood, as isolated PBMCs, or as DNA extracted from either sample type. V trim: 8 bases; J trim: 5 bases; unmatched bases: 13. There are 16 amino acids in the CDR3, from cysteine to phenylalanine inclusive. Only CDR3 DNA remains: 48 bases, in frame from the first base. CDR1 SNHLY and CDR2 FYNNEI are derived from the germline V gene. Regarding this clone: This receptor's antigen is unknown. No much larger clone exists at a distance of one base, and base qualities are not known.

TCRbeta CDR3 regions were amplified from genomic DNA using the immunoSEQ Assay, a bias-controlled multiplex PCR. The original methods were these. Within the assay, amplification of reference gene primers was used to estimate how many nucleated cells each sample contained. To quantify the absolute abundance of each unique TCRbeta CDR3 rearrangement, sequence reads were collapsed and filtered. For each sample, productive Simpson clonality was calculated by taking the square root of Simpson's diversity index across productive rearrangements. Here the immuneACCESS table is served through TCRdb, limited to in-frame sequences with V and J called. Missing clones are a known gap in these copies; in checked studies unresolved V genes cover under half, and the rest lacks a known reason. V and J calls and clone size follow that table, whereas D and trimming were derived from the DNA. Present in this sample are some 250,000 clones, 84% of which were seen just once. The ten largest clones take up 4.2% of the sample.

The chain uses TRBV2 and TRBJ2-5; 11 bases in the middle match TRBD2. This clonotype originated in a man aged 55 to 69 with acute or convalescent COVID-19. Sequencing input: peripheral blood. The CDR3 here reads CASSLRLAGLGETQYF. The nucleotides are TGTGCCAGCTCACTCCGACTAGCGGGGCTAGGGGAGACCCAGTACTTC.